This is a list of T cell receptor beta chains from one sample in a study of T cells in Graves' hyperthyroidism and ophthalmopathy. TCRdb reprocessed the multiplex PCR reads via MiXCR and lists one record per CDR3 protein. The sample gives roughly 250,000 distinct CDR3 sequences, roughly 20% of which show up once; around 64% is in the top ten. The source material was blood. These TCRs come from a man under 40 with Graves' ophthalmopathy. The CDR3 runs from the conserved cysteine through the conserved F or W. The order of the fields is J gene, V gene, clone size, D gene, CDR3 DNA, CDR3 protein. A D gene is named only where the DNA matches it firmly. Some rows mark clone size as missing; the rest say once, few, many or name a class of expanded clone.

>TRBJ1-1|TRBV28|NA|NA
TGTGCCAGCAACCAACGACCGCCCCCAGGGGCCGCTGAAGCTTTCTTT
CASNQRPPPGAAEAFF
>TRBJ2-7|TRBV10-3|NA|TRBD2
TGTGCCATCAGTGAGTCCACTAGCGGGAGCTCCTACGAGCAGTACTTC
CAISESTSGSSYEQYF
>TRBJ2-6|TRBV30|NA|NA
TGTGCCTGGAGTACCCCTAGACCTGGGGCCAACGTCCTGACTTTC
CAWSTPRPGANVLTF
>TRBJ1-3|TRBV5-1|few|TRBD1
TGCGCCAGCAGCACAGGGGATGGAAACACCATATATTTT
CASSTGDGNTIYF
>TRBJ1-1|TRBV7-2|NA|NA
TGTGCCAGGAGCTCCGGACACTTGAACACTGAAGCTTTCTTT
CARSSGHLNTEAFF
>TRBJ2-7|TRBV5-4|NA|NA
TGTGCCAGCAGCCCCGGGACCGCGCCCTACGAGCAGTACTTC
CASSPGTAPYEQYF
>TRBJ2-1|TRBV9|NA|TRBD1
TGTGCCAGCAGCGCACAGACAGGGGGTGTTGAGCAGTTCTTC
CASSAQTGGVEQFF
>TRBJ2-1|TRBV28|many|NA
TGTGCCACCATCGGCAACAATGAGCAGTTCTTC
CATIGNNEQFF
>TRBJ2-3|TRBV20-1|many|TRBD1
TGCAGTGCAGCAACCGGGACAGGGCGTTCCCGGACAGATACGCAGTATTTT
CSAATGTGRSRTDTQYF
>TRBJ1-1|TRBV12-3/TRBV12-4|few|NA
TGTGCCAGCACCACAGGGAGCACTGAAGCTTTCTTT
CASTTGSTEAFF